The rows below give T cell receptor beta chains drawn from one sample of a study of T cell responses to AZD1222 COVID-19 vaccine. Measured with immunoSEQ multiplex PCR; TCRdb has only the in-frame clones, and not every one. The sample lists about 19,000 clones; around 81% were seen once. Material: peripheral blood, obtained 28 days after the second AZD1222 dose. Receptors were obtained from an adult who received the AZD1222 COVID-19 vaccine. Both conserved end residues are trimmed from each CDR3. For some rows the clone size is stated as once, few or many, or as a class when expanded; others skip it.

V gene: TRBV19
J gene: TRBJ2-2
clone size: -
CDR3 protein: ASTPHLAGYTGELF

V gene: TRBV7-2
J gene: TRBJ1-1
clone size: -
CDR3 protein: ASSLRQGAGEAF

V gene: TRBV7-2
J gene: TRBJ2-3
clone size: -
CDR3 protein: ASSSRATDTQY

V gene: TRBV2
J gene: TRBJ1-1
clone size: -
CDR3 protein: ASSLTGTRK

V gene: TRBV11-3
J gene: TRBJ1-1
clone size: -
CDR3 protein: ASSLEASTEAF

V gene: TRBV6-5
J gene: TRBJ1-3
clone size: once
CDR3 protein: ASSWDRTSGNTIY

V gene: TRBV19
J gene: TRBJ2-5
clone size: few
CDR3 protein: ASSIAGTGLETQY

V gene: TRBV10-1
J gene: TRBJ1-2
clone size: once
CDR3 protein: ASSRTGTYGYT

V gene: TRBV9
J gene: TRBJ2-1
clone size: -
CDR3 protein: ASSVAGSSSYNEQF

V gene: TRBV7-2
J gene: TRBJ2-7
clone size: -
CDR3 protein: ASSTSSYEQY

V gene: TRBV25-1
J gene: TRBJ1-4
clone size: few
CDR3 protein: ASSEFRPTNEKLF

V gene: TRBV2
J gene: TRBJ2-7
clone size: -
CDR3 protein: ASRPWAASSYEQY

V gene: TRBV30
J gene: TRBJ1-3
clone size: -
CDR3 protein: AWRGIRNTIY

V gene: TRBV5-4
J gene: TRBJ1-1
clone size: once
CDR3 protein: ASRAGQDTEAF

V gene: TRBV28
J gene: TRBJ1-2
clone size: -
CDR3 protein: ASSLLGGQGGPGYT

V gene: TRBV19
J gene: TRBJ2-7
clone size: once
CDR3 protein: ASSPEWSPYEQY

V gene: TRBV11-2
J gene: TRBJ1-2
clone size: -
CDR3 protein: ASSGTNYGYT

V gene: TRBV4-2
J gene: TRBJ2-1
clone size: few
CDR3 protein: ASSPRQGLGSYNEQF

V gene: TRBV30
J gene: TRBJ1-5
clone size: -
CDR3 protein: AWSVQGDQPQH

V gene: TRBV2
J gene: TRBJ2-1
clone size: once
CDR3 protein: ATRSDDRGGGEQF

V gene: TRBV18
J gene: TRBJ2-5
clone size: -
CDR3 protein: ASSPAGGPQETQY

V gene: TRBV5-1
J gene: TRBJ1-2
clone size: -
CDR3 protein: ASSPTQPTQGSYGYT

V gene: TRBV6-5
J gene: TRBJ1-1
clone size: once
CDR3 protein: ASRSGRGIAF

V gene: TRBV5-1
J gene: TRBJ2-3
clone size: -
CDR3 protein: ASSLERHTDTQY

V gene: TRBV12-3/TRBV12-4
J gene: TRBJ2-5
clone size: -
CDR3 protein: ASSLAWGGTQY

V gene: TRBV2
J gene: TRBJ1-4
clone size: -
CDR3 protein: ASNTGQGRKLF

V gene: TRBV5-8
J gene: TRBJ2-3
clone size: -
CDR3 protein: ASSSRGADTQY

V gene: TRBV4-2
J gene: TRBJ1-3
clone size: -
CDR3 protein: ASSQERIGAGNTIY

V gene: TRBV5-1
J gene: TRBJ1-2
clone size: -
CDR3 protein: ASSLGGTGYGYT

V gene: TRBV6-5
J gene: TRBJ1-2
clone size: few
CDR3 protein: ASSQISEYGYT

V gene: TRBV7-8
J gene: TRBJ1-1
clone size: few
CDR3 protein: ASSPRQGTDTEAF

V gene: TRBV2
J gene: TRBJ1-3
clone size: -
CDR3 protein: ASSEDLASAGNTIY

V gene: TRBV2
J gene: TRBJ1-5
clone size: -
CDR3 protein: ASSQQGNSNQPQH

V gene: TRBV11-3
J gene: TRBJ2-1
clone size: -
CDR3 protein: ASSSAGTSTYNEQF

V gene: TRBV4-3
J gene: TRBJ2-5
clone size: few
CDR3 protein: ASSQDFSGGPFETQY

V gene: TRBV4-2
J gene: TRBJ1-4
clone size: few
CDR3 protein: ASSLVQGGTNEKLF

V gene: TRBV5-4
J gene: TRBJ2-2
clone size: once
CDR3 protein: ASGGAGTGDQRELF

V gene: TRBV4-1
J gene: TRBJ2-3
clone size: -
CDR3 protein: ASSQGPSASTDTQY

V gene: TRBV24-1
J gene: TRBJ2-1
clone size: -
CDR3 protein: ATSDLGQAVF

V gene: TRBV12-3/TRBV12-4
J gene: TRBJ2-7
clone size: -
CDR3 protein: ASSLNYEQY

V gene: TRBV10-3
J gene: TRBJ2-1
clone size: once
CDR3 protein: AISDGWNEQF

V gene: TRBV5-5
J gene: TRBJ1-3
clone size: -
CDR3 protein: ASSLRYANTIY

V gene: TRBV19
J gene: TRBJ2-1
clone size: -
CDR3 protein: ASTRTSSPYNEQF

V gene: TRBV29-1
J gene: TRBJ2-5
clone size: -
CDR3 protein: SVSRGYQETQY

V gene: TRBV15
J gene: TRBJ2-5
clone size: -
CDR3 protein: ATALGTAQETQY

V gene: TRBV5-4
J gene: TRBJ1-2
clone size: -
CDR3 protein: ASRLAGGAYGYT

V gene: TRBV30
J gene: TRBJ1-5
clone size: -
CDR3 protein: AWSLGQLNQPQH